Listed below are T cell receptor beta chains from one sample, sequenced in a study of blood T cell repertoires in COVID-19. Here immunoSEQ multiplex PCR was the method, and the copy in TCRdb shows in-frame clones only, minus some. This table holds approximately 170,000 clones, approximately 87% found once. The sample taken for sequencing was peripheral blood. These TCRs come from a woman in her 70s with acute or convalescent COVID-19. The CDR3 runs from the conserved cysteine through the conserved F or W. D genes are given only for firm matches. Rows may omit the clone size; those that give it use once, few, many or a size class.

j_call clone_size v_call d_call cdr3_nt cdr3_aa
TRBJ2-7 . TRBV7-9 . TGTGCCAGCAGCTTAGACTTCTACGAGCAGTACTTC CASSLDFYEQYF
TRBJ2-5 . TRBV6-6 TRBD1 TGTGCCAGCAGTGTGACAGGGCCAGAGACCCAGTACTTC CASSVTGPETQYF
TRBJ2-2 few TRBV9 . TGTGCCAGCAGCCTGCGGGACGCCGGGGAGCTGTTTTTT CASSLRDAGELFF
TRBJ1-1 . TRBV6-2/TRBV6-3 . TGTGCCAGCAGCCCACAGGGTCTGGAGGCTGAAGCTTTCTTT CASSPQGLEAEAFF
TRBJ2-2 few TRBV6-4 TRBD1 TGTGCCAGCAATTGGACAGGGGACAACACCGGGGAGCTGTTTTTT CASNWTGDNTGELFF
TRBJ1-2 few TRBV30 . TGTGCCTGGAGCGGGGGTCCTAACTATGGCTACACCTTC CAWSGGPNYGYTF
TRBJ1-1 . TRBV18 TRBD1 TGTGCCAGCTCAACCCCGACAGGGGAAGCTTTCTTT CASSTPTGEAFF
TRBJ1-3 . TRBV4-2 TRBD1 TGTGCCAGCAGCCAAGGGGACAGCTCTGGAAACACCATATATTTT CASSQGDSSGNTIYF
TRBJ1-2 once TRBV7-9 . TGTGCCAGCAGCCCAGGACAGTCCAAGTATGGCTACACCTTC CASSPGQSKYGYTF
TRBJ2-7 . TRBV6-1 TRBD2 TGTGCCAGCAGTGAAATGGGCGGGAGGACGAACGAGCAGTACTTC CASSEMGGRTNEQYF